A selection of T cell receptor beta chains follows, all from one sample in a study of graft-versus-host responses after intestinal transplantation. Measured with immunoSEQ multiplex PCR; TCRdb has only the in-frame clones, and not every one. Of 90,000 to 150,000 clones listed, roughly 95% are singletons. Their cognate antigens are unknown. The sample here was unstimulated CD8+ T cells sorted from spleen or lymph node cells, taken before intestinal transplant. Receptors originate from a human donor who received an intestinal transplant. Both conserved end residues are part of each CDR3. The order of the fields is V gene, J gene, CDR3 protein.

>TRBV6-1|TRBJ2-3
CASRLGLLRTDTQYF
>TRBV28|TRBJ1-1
CASSYSEGAFF
>TRBV13|TRBJ2-5
CASSSGLAGGKETQYF
>TRBV4-1|.
CASSPEHHSGRNSYEQYF
>TRBV10-3|TRBJ2-1
CAISESLTGGLNEQFF
>TRBV27|TRBJ2-1
CASSHGAYNEQFF
>TRBV25-1|TRBJ2-1
CASSAPTGADEQFF
>TRBV27|TRBJ2-1
CASSLSAGRELPNEQFF
>TRBV18|TRBJ2-2
CASSLGTVANTGELFF
>TRBV10-3|TRBJ2-3
CAIGLAGGPTDTRYF
>TRBV9|TRBJ2-1
CASSVNSAAGARNEQFF
>TRBV13|TRBJ1-1
CASSLWGAMNTEAFF
>TRBV29-1|TRBJ1-1
CSVGQDQGDTEAFF
>TRBV9|TRBJ2-2
CASSVSTAPETGELFF
>TRBV29-1|TRBJ1-1
CSVGSGQGATEAFF
>TRBV6-1|TRBJ1-2
CATRPPGYTF
>TRBV2|TRBJ2-1
CASTPGERIPDEQFF
>TRBV28|TRBJ1-3
CASSSTGDGNTIYF
>TRBV9|TRBJ2-7
CASSVGEGTYEQYF
>TRBV5-1|TRBJ2-7
CASSSDRDPSYEQYF
>TRBV30|TRBJ2-2
CAWRGIGGSTGELFF
>TRBV6-5|TRBJ2-5
CASSLKGWETQYF
>TRBV27|TRBJ1-5
CASSLGRDQPQHF
>TRBV7-8|TRBJ2-3
CASSLKAGTDTQYF
>TRBV7-8|TRBJ1-5
CASSLATGTGVFHSNQPQHF
>TRBV15|TRBJ1-2
CATSGDRQGTNYGYTF
>TRBV6-6|TRBJ1-5
CASSYGGTKANQPQHF
>TRBV27|TRBJ2-1
CASSRLRTSGYNEQFF
>TRBV15|TRBJ2-1
CATSRAPSSVELNEQFF
>TRBV28|TRBJ2-5
CASKLAARGQETQYF
>TRBV7-9|TRBJ2-7
CASSSRLAGQYEQYF
>TRBV5-1|TRBJ2-3
CASSLVAGGQDTQYF
>TRBV4-3|TRBJ2-1
CASSQALAGSYNEQFF
>TRBV27|TRBJ1-1
CASSLSRLNTEAFF
>TRBV7-2|TRBJ2-3
CASSLELATDTQYF
>TRBV7-9|TRBJ1-1
CASSPGRKNTEAFF
>TRBV29-1|TRBJ1-1
CSVEDRSNTEAFF
>TRBV30|TRBJ1-2
CAWNQGVSGYTF
>TRBV10-3|TRBJ1-2
CAISGGAGYTF
>TRBV7-3|TRBJ2-1
CASSPGRAGWNSYNEQFF
>TRBV28|TRBJ1-5
CASSPGQASSQPQHF